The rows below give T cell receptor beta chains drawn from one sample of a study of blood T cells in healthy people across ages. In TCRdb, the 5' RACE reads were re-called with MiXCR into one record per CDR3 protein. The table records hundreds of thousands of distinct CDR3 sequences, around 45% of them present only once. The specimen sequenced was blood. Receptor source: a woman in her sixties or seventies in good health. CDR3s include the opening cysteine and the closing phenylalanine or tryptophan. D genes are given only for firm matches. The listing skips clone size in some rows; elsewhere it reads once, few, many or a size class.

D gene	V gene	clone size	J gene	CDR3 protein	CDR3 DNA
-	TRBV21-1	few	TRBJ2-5	CASNLPRQGAQETQYF	TGTGCCAGCAACCTTCCAAGACAGGGGGCGCAAGAGACCCAGTACTTC
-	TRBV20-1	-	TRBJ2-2	CSARERAINTGELFF	TGCAGTGCTAGGGAGCGGGCGATTAACACCGGGGAGCTGTTTTTT
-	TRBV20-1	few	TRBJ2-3	CSARVQGALTDTQYF	TGCAGTGCTAGAGTACAGGGAGCGCTCACAGATACGCAGTATTTT
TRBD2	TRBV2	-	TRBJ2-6	CASHGIAGRSGANVLTF	TGTGCCAGCCACGGGATAGCGGGAAGGTCTGGGGCCAACGTCCTGACTTTC
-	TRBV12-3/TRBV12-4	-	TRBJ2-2	CASSPRVLNTGELFF	TGTGCCAGCAGTCCCAGGGTCCTGAACACCGGGGAGCTGTTTTTT
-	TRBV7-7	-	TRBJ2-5	CASSLYSRVETQYF	TGTGCTAGCAGCTTATACTCCAGGGTAGAGACCCAGTACTTC
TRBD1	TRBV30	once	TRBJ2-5	CAWSVRGGGTETQYF	TGTGCCTGGAGTGTACGAGGGGGCGGAACAGAGACCCAGTACTTC
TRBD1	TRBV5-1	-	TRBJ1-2	CASSLELGTVDGYTF	TGCGCCAGCAGCTTGGAACTCGGGACAGTCGATGGCTACACCTTC
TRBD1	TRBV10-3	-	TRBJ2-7	CAIRAPEGASYEQYF	TGTGCCATCAGAGCCCCAGAGGGGGCCTCCTACGAGCAGTACTTC
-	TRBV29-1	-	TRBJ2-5	CAAGGFGETQYF	TGCGCGGCCGGGGGTTTTGGAGAGACCCAGTACTTC
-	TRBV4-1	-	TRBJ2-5	CASSQGPLRVLQETQYF	TGCGCCAGCAGCCAAGGACCTCTCCGGGTACTCCAAGAGACCCAGTACTTC
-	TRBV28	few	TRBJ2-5	CASSLASTGATEQYF	TGTGCCAGCAGTTTAGCTAGCACGGGGGCTACGGAGCAGTACTTC
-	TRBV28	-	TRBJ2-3	CASNTREDTQYF	TGTGCCAGCAACACCCGGGAGGATACGCAGTATTTT
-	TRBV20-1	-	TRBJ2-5	CSAGDGKETQYF	TGCAGTGCCGGGGATGGGAAAGAGACCCAGTACTTC
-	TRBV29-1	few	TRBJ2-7	CSVVRGGTYEQYF	TGCAGCGTTGTAAGGGGCGGAACCTACGAGCAGTACTTC
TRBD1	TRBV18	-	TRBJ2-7	CASSPKRTGGTYEQYF	TGTGCCAGCTCGCCAAAAAGGACAGGCGGAACCTACGAGCAGTACTTC
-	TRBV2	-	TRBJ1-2	CASTNRLANYGYTF	TGTGCCAGTACCAACAGACTAGCTAACTATGGCTACACCTTC
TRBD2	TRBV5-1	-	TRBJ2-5	CASSPPSGRRETQYF	TGCGCCAGCAGCCCCCCTAGCGGGAGGAGGGAGACCCAGTACTTC
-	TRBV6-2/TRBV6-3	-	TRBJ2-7	CASNTGGSSYEQYF	TGTGCCAGCAACACTGGGGGCAGTTCCTACGAGCAGTACTTC
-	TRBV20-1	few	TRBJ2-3	CSAREPRLYTQYF	TGCAGTGCTAGAGAACCCCGACTGTATACGCAGTATTTT
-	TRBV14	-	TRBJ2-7	CASSQDRPARYEQYF	TGTGCCAGCAGCCAAGATCGGCCAGCGCGCTACGAGCAGTACTTC
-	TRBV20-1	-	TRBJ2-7	CSASPGAGASYEQYF	TGCAGTGCTAGCCCCGGGGCAGGGGCGTCCTACGAGCAGTACTTC
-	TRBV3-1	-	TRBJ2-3	CASSRDSPLQYF	TGTGCCAGCAGCCGAGACAGTCCCTTGCAGTATTTT
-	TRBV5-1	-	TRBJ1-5	CASSHRRGQPQHF	TGCGCCAGCAGCCACAGGAGGGGTCAGCCCCAGCATTTT
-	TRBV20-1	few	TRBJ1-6	CSASHRVSPLHF	TGCAGTGCTAGCCACAGGGTTTCACCCCTCCACTTT
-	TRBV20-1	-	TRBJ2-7	CSARVGTQTTRQYF	TGCAGTGCTAGAGTGGGGACCCAGACTACGAGGCAGTACTTC
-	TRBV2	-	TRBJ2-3	CASSRMQDTQYF	TGTGCCAGCAGTCGCATGCAAGATACGCAGTATTTT
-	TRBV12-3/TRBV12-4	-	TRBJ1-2	CASSLKGGSYTF	TGTGCCAGCAGTTTAAAGGGAGGAAGCTACACCTTC
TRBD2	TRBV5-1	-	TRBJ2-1	CASSPRTSWGSYNEQFF	TGCGCCAGCAGCCCACGGACTAGTTGGGGCTCCTACAATGAGCAGTTCTTC
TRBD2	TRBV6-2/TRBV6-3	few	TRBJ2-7	CASAPSGLAGATSYEQYF	TGTGCCAGCGCACCCTCGGGACTAGCGGGAGCCACATCCTACGAGCAGTACTTC
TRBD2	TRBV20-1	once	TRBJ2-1	CSARAALSGSYNEQFF	TGCAGTGCTAGAGCCGCCCTGAGCGGGAGTTACAATGAGCAGTTCTTC
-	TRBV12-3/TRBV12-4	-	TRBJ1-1	CASRSLIQNTEAFF	TGTGCCAGCAGGAGCTTAATACAGAACACTGAAGCTTTCTTT
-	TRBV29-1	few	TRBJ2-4	CSVAHASGDIQYF	TGCAGCGTTGCCCACGCCTCTGGGGACATTCAGTACTTC
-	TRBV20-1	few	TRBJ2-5	CSARPRAAQETQYF	TGCAGTGCTAGGCCCCGGGCAGCCCAAGAGACCCAGTACTTC
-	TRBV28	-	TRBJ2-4	CASSLVTQDNEQYF	TGTGCCAGCAGTTTGGTTACCCAGGACAATGAGCAGTACTTC
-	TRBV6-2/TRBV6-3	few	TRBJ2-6	CASTATDSGANVLTF	TGTGCCAGCACAGCAACTGACTCTGGGGCCAACGTCCTGACTTTC
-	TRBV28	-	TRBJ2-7	CPSSASGYEQYF	TGTCCCAGCAGCGCCTCGGGCTACGAGCAGTACTTC